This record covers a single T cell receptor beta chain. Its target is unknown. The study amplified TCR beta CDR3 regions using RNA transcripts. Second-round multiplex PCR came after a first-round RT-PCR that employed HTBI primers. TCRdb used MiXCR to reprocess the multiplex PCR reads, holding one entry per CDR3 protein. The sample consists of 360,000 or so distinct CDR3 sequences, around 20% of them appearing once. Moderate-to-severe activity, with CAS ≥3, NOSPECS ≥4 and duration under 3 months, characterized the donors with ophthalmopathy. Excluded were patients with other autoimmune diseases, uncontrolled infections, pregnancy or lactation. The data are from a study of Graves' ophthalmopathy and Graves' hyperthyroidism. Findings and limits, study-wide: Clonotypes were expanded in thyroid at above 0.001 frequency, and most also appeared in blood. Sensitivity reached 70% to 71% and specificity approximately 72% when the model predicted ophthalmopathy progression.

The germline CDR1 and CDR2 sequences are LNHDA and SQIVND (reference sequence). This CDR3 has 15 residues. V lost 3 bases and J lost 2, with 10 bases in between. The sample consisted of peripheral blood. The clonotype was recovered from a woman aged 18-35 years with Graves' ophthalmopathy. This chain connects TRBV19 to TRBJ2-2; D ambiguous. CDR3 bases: TGTGCCAGTAGTATCAGACACACCAACACCGGGGAGCTGTTTTTT. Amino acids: CASSIRHTNTGELFF.